This T cell receptor beta chain stems from a study of blood T cell repertoires in COVID-19 (TCRdb year 2020). Some background on the complete study: Samples covering the acute and convalescent phases of COVID-19 were provided by collaborators in the United States, Italy and Spain. The material from the prospective study consisted of cDNA or gDNA derived from T cells, B-cell-depleted T cells, or PBMCs. Subjects who had been exposed to COVID-19, were actively infected with it, or had recovered from it provided the deeply sampled blood TCRbeta repertoires that made up the dataset. The repertoires were made available in a free public database intended to serve as a resource for research on the immune response to SARS-CoV-2. The samples were drawn from two sources: the first 160 participants of the ongoing ImmuneRACE study, and 950 to 1,500 subjects contributed by 6 global collaborators. Nearly every sample came with metadata listing a de-identified subject ID, COVID-19 status, age in years and sex. Where HLA class I and class II types were available, the types were taken from metadata supplied by the sample provider, not from assay-based typing. The paper as a whole reports these results and caveats: The quantity of clinical and demographic metadata differed by source and by participant and was supplied without curation.

In the prospective study, participants were roughly 18 to 100 years old, resided in about two dozen geographic areas of the United States, and were enrolled through a virtual design. Cohort assignment in the prospective study relied on participant-reported clinical history from a screening survey and a study questionnaire. Exposed participants were defined as having been in contact with someone with a PCR-confirmed or clinician-diagnosed COVID-19 case within 2 weeks of study entry. Each participant in the prospective study had whole blood, serum and a nasopharyngeal or oropharyngeal swab collected by mobile phlebotomists. Over a roughly 2-month period, participants in the prospective study had the option of providing additional blood draws and questionnaires. Before DNA extraction, prospective study blood samples were shipped either frozen or at room temperature. TCRbeta CDR3 regions were amplified from genomic DNA by means of the immunoSEQ Assay, a bias-controlled multiplex PCR. Turning to the authors' computational methods: Nucleated cell counts per sample were estimated from amplification of reference gene primers within the assay. Sequence reads were collapsed and filtered to measure the absolute abundance of every unique TCRbeta CDR3 rearrangement. Productive Simpson clonality was computed per sample as the square root of Simpson's diversity index over productive rearrangements. TCRdb holds this immuneACCESS table with in-frame rearrangements only. Some clones are missing; in checked studies, unresolved V genes explain under half, and the rest has no known cause. D and trimming come from the DNA, and the V and J calls and clone size come from that table. Here the sample has fewer than 250,000 clones; 80% to 85% occur a single time. Clones ranked in the top ten supply less than 3.5% of the sample.

A note on this clone: Its antigen remains undetermined. Base-call qualities are not available, and no considerably larger clone is one nucleotide away.

The germline V gene provides CDR1 LGHNT and CDR2 FRNRAP. The germline V and J ends show losses of 6 bases and 8 bases respectively, and no gene match explains 10 bases of the junction. Spanning cysteine to phenylalanine, the CDR3 consists of 13 amino acids. Kept here is only the CDR3 DNA, which spans 39 bases and is read in frame from base 1. What was sequenced was PBMCs or T cells enriched from blood (not recorded which). The source of this sequence is a woman in her twenties or thirties who had been exposed to COVID-19. The chain is made from TRBV12-5 and TRBJ2-7, with 7 bases matching TRBD2. The DNA sequence is as follows: TGTGCTAGTGGCCCCGATTGGGGACTAAAGCAGTACTTC. It encodes CASGPDWGLKQYF.